The sequence of this T cell receptor (beta chain) was determined in a study of blood T cell repertoires in COVID-19. V was shortened by 0 bases and J by 4 bases, with 12 bases between the two germline ends. Per germline, CDR1 GTSNPN and CDR2 SVGIG (reference sequence). This CDR3 spans 15 amino acids. The protocol was immunoSEQ multiplex PCR, while the TCRdb copy is restricted to in-frame clones and leaves out a portion. The sample includes nearly 70,000 clones, about 87% of them seen just once. The sample taken for sequencing was peripheral blood. The chain combines TRBV30 with TRBJ1-4, with a tentative D call TRBD1 (5 bases). This clonotype was obtained from a woman in her 70s with acute or convalescent COVID-19. CDR3: CAWSVPDSLNEKLFF. CDR3 DNA sequence: TGTGCCTGGAGTGTACCTGACAGCCTTAATGAAAAACTGTTTTTT.